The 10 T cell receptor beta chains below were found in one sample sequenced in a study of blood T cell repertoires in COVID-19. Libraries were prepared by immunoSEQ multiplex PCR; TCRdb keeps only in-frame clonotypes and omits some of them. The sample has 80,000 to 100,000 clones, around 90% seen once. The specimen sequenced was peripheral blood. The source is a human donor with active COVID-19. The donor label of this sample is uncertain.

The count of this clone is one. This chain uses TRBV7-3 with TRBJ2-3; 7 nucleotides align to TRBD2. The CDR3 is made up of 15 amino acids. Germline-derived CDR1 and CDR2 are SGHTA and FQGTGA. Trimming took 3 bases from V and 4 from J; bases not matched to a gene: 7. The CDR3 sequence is CASSFSAGRADTQYF. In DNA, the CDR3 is TGTGCCAGCAGCTTCTCAGCGGGGAGGGCAGATACGCAGTATTTT.

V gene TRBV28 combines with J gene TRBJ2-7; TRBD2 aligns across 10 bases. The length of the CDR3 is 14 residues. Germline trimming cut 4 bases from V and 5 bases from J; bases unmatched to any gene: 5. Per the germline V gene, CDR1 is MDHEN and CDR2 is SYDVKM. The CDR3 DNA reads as TGTGCCAGCAGTTCCAGGGGACTAGCGCACGAGCAGTACTTC. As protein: CASSSRGLAHEQYF.

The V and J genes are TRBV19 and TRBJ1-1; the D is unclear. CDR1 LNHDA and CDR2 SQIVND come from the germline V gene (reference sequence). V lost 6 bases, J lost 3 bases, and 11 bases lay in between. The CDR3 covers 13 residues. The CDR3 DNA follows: TGTGCCAGTAGCCGGGTTTGGGACACTGAAGCTTTCTTT. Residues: CASSRVWDTEAFF.

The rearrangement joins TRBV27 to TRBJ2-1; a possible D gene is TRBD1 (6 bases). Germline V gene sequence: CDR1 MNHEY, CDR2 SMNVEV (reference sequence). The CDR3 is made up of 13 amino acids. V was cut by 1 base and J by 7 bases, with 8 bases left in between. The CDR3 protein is CASSLYRVNEQFF. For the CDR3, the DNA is TGTGCCAGCAGTTTATACAGGGTGAATGAGCAGTTCTTC.

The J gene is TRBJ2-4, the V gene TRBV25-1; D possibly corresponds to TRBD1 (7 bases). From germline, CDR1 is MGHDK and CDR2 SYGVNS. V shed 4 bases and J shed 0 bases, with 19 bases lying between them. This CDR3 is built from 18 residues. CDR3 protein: CASSARDSLKLAKNIQYF. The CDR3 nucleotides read TGTGCCAGCAGTGCGCGGGACAGCCTGAAGTTAGCCAAAAACATTCAGTACTTC.

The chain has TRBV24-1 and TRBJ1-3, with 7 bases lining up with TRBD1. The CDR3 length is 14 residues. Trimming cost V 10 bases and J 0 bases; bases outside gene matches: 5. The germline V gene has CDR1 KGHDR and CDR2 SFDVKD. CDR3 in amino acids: CATPRDSSGNTIYF. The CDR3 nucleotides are TGTGCCACGCCCCGGGACAGCTCTGGAAACACCATATATTTT.

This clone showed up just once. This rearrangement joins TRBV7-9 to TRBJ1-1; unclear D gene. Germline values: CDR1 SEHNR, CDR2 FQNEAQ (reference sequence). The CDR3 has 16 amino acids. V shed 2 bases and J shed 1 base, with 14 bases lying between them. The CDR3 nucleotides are TGTGCCAGCAGCTTATATCTGGGTCGGGAGAACACTGAAGCTTTCTTT. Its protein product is CASSLYLGRENTEAFF.

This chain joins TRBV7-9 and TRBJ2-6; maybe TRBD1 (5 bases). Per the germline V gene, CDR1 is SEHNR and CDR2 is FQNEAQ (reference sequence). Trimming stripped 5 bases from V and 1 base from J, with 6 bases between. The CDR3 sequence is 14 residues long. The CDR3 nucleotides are TGTGCCAGCAGCCCAGGGTCTGGGGCCAACGTCCTGACTTTC. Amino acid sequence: CASSPGSGANVLTF.

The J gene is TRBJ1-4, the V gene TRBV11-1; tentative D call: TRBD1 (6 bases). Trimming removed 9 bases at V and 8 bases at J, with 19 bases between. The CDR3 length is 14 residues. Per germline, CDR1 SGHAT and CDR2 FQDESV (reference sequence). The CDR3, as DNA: TGTGCCAGGGGGGGGTGGACAGTAAAGGAAAAACTGTTTTTT. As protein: CARGGWTVKEKLFF.

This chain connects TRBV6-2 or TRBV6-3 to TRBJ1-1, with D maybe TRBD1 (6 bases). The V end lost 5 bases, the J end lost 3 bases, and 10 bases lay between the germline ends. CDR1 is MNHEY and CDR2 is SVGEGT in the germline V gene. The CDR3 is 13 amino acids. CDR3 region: CASSTRQDTEAFF. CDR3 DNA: TGTGCCAGCAGTACTCGACAGGACACTGAAGCTTTCTTT.